This TCR beta chain was recovered during a study of T cell clonotyping in hematopoietic cell transplantation. General study results and limits: Recipient TCR diversity dropped after transplant; expanded clonotypes rose from day 30 to 180.

The table came from immunoSEQ multiplex PCR; TCRdb's copy has only in-frame clones and leaves some out. The data show under 15,000 clones, about 86% seen once. A word on this clone: Its cognate antigen is unknown.

Germline V gene data show CDR1 as MNHNY and CDR2 as SVGAGI (reference sequence). The V end lost 6 bases, the J end lost 8 bases, and 7 bases lay between the germline ends. This CDR3 is built from 11 residues. The clonotype originates from a female patient aged 35 to 55 who had an allogeneic stem cell transplant from a related donor, so T cells may come from the graft donor. Some clones in this sample may be carry-over from other donors' samples. The chain combines TRBV6-6 with TRBJ1-4; D gene uncertain. This specimen consisted of PBMCs, obtained 100 days after allogeneic stem cell transplant. As DNA, the CDR3 is TGTGCCAGCAGAGGAGGGGAAAAACTGTTTTTT. Its translation is CASRGGEKLFF.